This T cell receptor (beta chain) was found in a study of blood T cell repertoires in COVID-19. Study-level information: Samples taken during acute and convalescent COVID-19 were collected in the United States, Italy and Spain. PBMCs, B-cell-depleted T cells, or T cells were the source of the cDNA or gDNA that made up the material.

This CDR3 is built from 12 residues. Germline values: CDR1 LGHDT, CDR2 YNNKEL (reference sequence). Trimming took off 6 bases at V and 4 bases at J, with 10 bases between the two ends. This clone was seen ten or more times. Per the original data handling: Estimation of nucleated cell counts relied on the amplification of reference gene primers. Sequencing used immunoSEQ multiplex PCR; TCRdb keeps in-frame clones, though not all of them. D and trimming come from the DNA, and the V and J calls and clone size come from that table. The sample has some 220,000 clones, roughly 84% seen once. The sequence derives from a woman aged 30 to 39 who had recovered from COVID-19. The chain is built from TRBV3-1 (or the pseudogene TRBV3-2) and TRBJ2-7; D gene uncertain. The sequenced material came from peripheral blood. The CDR3 DNA sequence: TGTGCCAGCAGTACGACGGAGTACGAGCAGTACTTC. This encodes CASSTTEYEQYF.